This entry is about one T cell receptor beta chain. Its antigen is still unknown. Nothing much larger sits one base from this clone, and base qualities are not available. Library creation used the immunoSEQ multiplex PCR assay. RNA was extracted from all samples and reverse transcribed into cDNA, which served as template for TCR sequencing. First-strand cDNA was synthesized using SuperScript III with a 2:1 mix of oligo-dT and random hexamers. Amplification bias was assessed with a synthetic immune receptor repertoire, and residual bias was removed computationally. The authors' pipeline ran thus. Raw reads were preprocessed to remove errors, and CDR3 was defined by IMGT conventions from the conserved cysteine to phenylalanine. Clonality was calculated as 1 minus Shannon entropy normalized by log2 of the number of productive unique TCRs. Whether each scalp clone was CD4 or CD8 was inferred by checking scalp TCRbeta sequences against the CD4 and CD8 repertoires from sorted blood. This immuneACCESS table, as held by TCRdb, lists in-frame sequences with V and J called but not all clones. Of the missing ones, under half trace to an unresolved V gene in checked studies; the others have no known cause. V and J calls and clone size are as listed in that table; D and trimming were resolved from the DNA. This sample comprises a few hundred thousand clones, 30% to 40% of them detected only once. 0.45% to 0.55% of the sample belongs to the ten largest clones.

This entry is derived from a study of CD8+ T cells in alopecia areata (dated by TCRdb to 2016 to 2018). Study-wide context: Treated patients were enrolled in an open-label pilot trial of oral tofacitinib, 5 to 10 mg twice daily, for moderate-to-severe alopecia areata. Human TCRbeta sequencing covered scalp tissue and sorted CD4+ and CD8+ peripheral blood T cells from patchy and totalis/universalis alopecia areata patients and healthy controls. RNA was extracted with the PAXgene miRNA kit for fixed scalp, the miRNeasy kit for PBMCs, and the RNeasy kit for mouse skin. To study T cell clonal expansion in alopecia areata, the researchers applied high-throughput TCRbeta sequencing to both the C3H/HeJ mouse model and human patients. Tofacitinib was administered for 6 to 18 months, and 6 months of follow-up off drug were then conducted to assess delayed response and recurrence. TCRbeta CDR3 regions were amplified by immunoSEQ multiplex PCR using 35 Vbeta forward and 13 Jbeta reverse primers. In treated patients, disease severity was measured using the SALT score, which gives the percentage of scalp surface area affected. Biopsies were taken from tofacitinib-treated patients at baseline and again at 4 and 24 weeks into treatment, and several of those patients also had a later scalp biopsy. Scalp clonality was compared among normal scalp (n=4), patchy alopecia areata scalp (n=8), and alopecia totalis/universalis scalp (n=8). General study outcomes and caveats: Scalp TCR repertoire analysis is complicated because resident alphabeta T cells in normal human skin are also sequenced, whereas mouse skin is dominated by gammadelta T cells. Shared TCR sequences between patients were less evident than in mice, which may be partly attributable to HLA diversity in the patient population. Compared with normal scalp, lesional scalp, particularly in alopecia totalis/universalis, had higher clonality and more expanded CD8+ clones, which suggests antigenic drive. With tofacitinib, both scalp clonality and the number of expanded CD8+ clones among the top 100 scalp clones went down significantly. The treated cohort was small, with a single nonresponder, so links between baseline CD8+ expansion and response need larger studies. Many expanded lesional clones persisted in scalp and blood during tofacitinib treatment, which may partly explain relapse after stopping treatment.

The CDR3 numbers 15 residues from cysteine through phenylalanine. The retained sequence is limited to the CDR3, 45 bases, with the frame set at the first base. CDR1 and CDR2 are read off the germline V gene as SGHRS and YFSETQ. V drops 0 bases and J drops 0 bases, leaving 9 bases in between. The sample's treatment or condition label, in plain terms: oral pan-JAK inhibitor, 5-10 mg twice daily. Lesional scalp punch biopsies and peripheral blood were obtained from alopecia areata patients. PBMCs were isolated by density centrifugation and stained for CD3, CD4 and CD8, after which CD4+ and CD8+ T cells were sorted on a FACSAria.

Source: CD4+ T cells sorted from blood, taken at approximately week 34, from a patient treated with tofacitinib. This receptor was taken from a human donor with alopecia areata. The rearranged segments are TRBV5-1 and TRBJ1-1; a tentative D match to TRBD1 spans 5 bases. The nucleotide sequence is TGCGCCAGCAGCTTGGACGGGACGATGAACACTGAAGCTTTCTTT. Its protein is CASSLDGTMNTEAFF.